The 27 T cell receptor beta chains reported below all come from one sample, sequenced in a study of human T cells and chemical hapten exposure. Described time point: pre-sensitization, week 0. Treatment defined: therapeutic diphenylcyclopropenone sensitization with weekly scalp DPC. In TCRdb, the RACE reads were re-called with MiXCR into one record per CDR3 protein. The data hold roughly 380,000 distinct CDR3 sequences, with roughly 4.6% observed a single time. The sequencing here drew on whole blood, taken in connection with sensitization to the hapten diphenylcyclopropenone (DPC). These TCRs come from a woman aged 50 to 60 with alopecia areata. Some clones in this sample may be carry-over from other donors' samples.

This clonotype was observed many times. The chain couples TRBV29-1 to TRBJ2-7; the D gene is possibly TRBD2 (6 bases). Trimming took 6 bases from V and 3 from J, leaving 15 bases between them. This CDR3 contains 13 residues. The V gene's germline CDR1 is SQVTM and CDR2 ANQGSEA. The CDR3 here is CSVSGTSVYEQYF. The CDR3 DNA is TGCAGCGTGTCCGGGACTTCTGTCTACGAGCAGTACTTC.

This clonotype was detected ten times or more. The rearrangement uses TRBV11-1 and TRBJ2-5, with D tentatively TRBD1 (5 bases). Per the germline V gene, CDR1 is SGHAT and CDR2 is FQDESV (reference sequence). The V end lost 5 bases, the J end lost 8 bases, and 15 bases lay between the germline ends. This CDR3 is 13 amino acids long. Here the CDR3 DNA reads TGTGCCAGCAGCCGCACGATCAGGGATACCCAGTACTTC. Translated: CASSRTIRDTQYF. Together with reference TRBV11-1 and TRBJ2-5, the CDR3 gives the full variable domain: EAEVAQSPRYKITEKSQAVAFWCDPISGHATLYWYRQILGQGPELLVQFQDESVVDDSQLPKDRFSAERLKGVDSTLKIQPAELGDSAMYLCASSRTIRDTQYFGPGTRLLVL.

The chain is built from TRBV10-3 and TRBJ1-4; D not resolved. Trimming removed 3 bases at V and 0 bases at J, with 8 bases between. The CDR3 sequence is 15 residues long. Germline loops: CDR1 ENHRY, CDR2 SYGVKD. This CDR3 is CAISDYGTTNEKLFF. CDR3 coding DNA: TGTGCCATCAGTGACTACGGTACAACTAATGAAAAACTGTTTTTT.

This clonotype was picked up a small number of times. The chain recombines TRBV29-1 with TRBJ1-2; no reliable D call. Germline V gene sequence: CDR1 SQVTM, CDR2 ANQGSEA. Between the trimmed V and J ends, which lost 4 bases and 6 bases, there was a span of 6 bases. This CDR3 is 10 amino acids long. The CDR3 region has the DNA TGCAGCGTTGCGACTAATGGCTACACCTTC. It specifies CSVATNGYTF.

Many counts were recorded for this clonotype. V gene TRBV12-3 or TRBV12-4 combines with J gene TRBJ1-2; the D is unclear. The CDR3 is 12 amino acids. V was shortened by 6 bases and J by 4 bases, with 9 bases between the two germline ends. For the CDR3, the DNA is TGTGCCAGCAGCGTTACAGTCTATGGCTACACCTTC. Its protein product is CASSVTVYGYTF.

J is TRBJ1-5 and V is TRBV7-2, with a possible D match to TRBD1 (6 bases). V lost 2 bases, J lost 6 bases, and 8 bases lay in between. The CDR3 runs 13 residues. CDR1 and CDR2 from the germline V gene are SGHTA and FQGNSA. The DNA for the CDR3 is TGTGCCAGCAGCTTAAGGGGGACTCAGCCCCAGCATTTT. It encodes CASSLRGTQPQHF.

This clonotype was found many times. This chain uses TRBV28 with TRBJ2-7, with 7 bases fitting TRBD2. The CDR3 runs 14 residues. Germline CDR1 and CDR2: MDHEN and SYDVKM. Trimming cost V 4 bases and J 4 bases; bases outside gene matches: 7. CDR3 amino acids: CASSSGGSRYEQYF. CDR3 sequence (DNA): TGTGCCAGCAGTTCAGGCGGGAGTAGGTACGAGCAGTACTTC.

Concerning this clonotype: A read error is possible here, since a much larger clone lies one base away. The CDR3 does not end in the conserved phenylalanine or tryptophan, so this is likely a read error. The chain joins TRBV7-2 to TRBJ1-1; D is uncertain. The CDR3 has 15 residues. The V end was cut by 4 bases, the J end by 1 base, with 13 bases between. Germline values: CDR1 SGHTA, CDR2 FQGNSA. CDR3 region: CASSYAWARNTEAFI. CDR3 coding DNA: TGTGCCAGCAGCTATGCATGGGCGAGGAACACTGAAGCTTTCATT.

V is TRBV6-5 and J is TRBJ1-1, with 7 nucleotides matching TRBD1. Trimming cost V 7 bases and J 1 base; bases outside gene matches: 6. The CDR3 is made up of 14 amino acids. Per the germline V gene, CDR1 is MNHEY and CDR2 is SVGAGI. The CDR3 coding sequence is TGTGCCAGCACCCCAGGGGGGACGAACACTGAAGCTTTCTTT. This sequence encodes CASTPGGTNTEAFF.

At least ten counts were recorded for this clonotype. The V and J genes are TRBV2 and TRBJ2-7; D might be TRBD1 or TRBD2, each matching 6 bases. V was pared by 6 bases and J by 0 bases, with 12 bases between. Germline-derived CDR1 and CDR2 are SNHLY and FYNNEI. The CDR3 spans 14 residues. The CDR3 sequence is CASSGGPNSYEQYF. CDR3 in DNA: TGTGCCAGCAGCGGGGGCCCCAACTCCTACGAGCAGTACTTC.

In its sample, this clonotype was seen many times. The CDR3 nucleotides are TGTGCCAGCAGTCTAATGGGCCTTACAGGGGACGATGGCTACACCTTC. Amino acid sequence: CASSLMGLTGDDGYTF. V and J are TRBV6-2 or TRBV6-3 and TRBJ1-2; 7 bases are a match to TRBD1. V lost 5 bases, J lost 6 bases, and 15 bases stayed unmatched. CDR1 is MNHEY and CDR2 is SVGEGT in the germline V gene. The CDR3 has 16 residues.

Ten or more counts support this clonotype. The gene calls are TRBV14 and TRBJ2-3, with TRBD2 matching 9 bases. Looked up from germline, CDR1 is SGHDN and CDR2 is FVKESK. V lost 3 bases and J lost 2; bases outside the gene matches: 6. CDR3 length: 16 amino acids. CDR3 protein: CASSHQTSGATDTQYF. The CDR3 DNA reads as TGTGCCAGCAGCCACCAGACTAGCGGCGCCACAGATACGCAGTATTTT.

This clonotype came up a few times. V and J are TRBV15 and TRBJ2-1; TRBD2 is a possible D gene (6 bases). Per germline, CDR1 LNHNV and CDR2 YYDKDF (reference sequence). This CDR3 has 14 residues. V was shortened by 7 bases and J by 1 base, with 11 bases between the two germline ends. CDR3 residues: CATKVSGSYNEQFF. For the CDR3, the DNA is TGTGCCACCAAGGTCAGCGGGTCCTACAATGAGCAGTTCTTC.

This clonotype has just a few counts. J is TRBJ2-3 and V is TRBV6-1; D gene ambiguous. Per germline, CDR1 MNHNS and CDR2 SASEGT. V was pared by 2 bases and J by 4 bases, with 13 bases between. This CDR3 contains 15 residues. CDR3 loop: CASSESTHPADTQYF. The CDR3 coding sequence is TGTGCCAGCAGTGAATCGACACACCCAGCAGATACGCAGTATTTT.

Many counts were recorded for this clonotype. The V and J genes are TRBV29-1 and TRBJ2-7; 11 bases align to TRBD2. Germline V gene lookup returns CDR1 SQVTM and CDR2 ANQGSEA. The CDR3 covers 13 residues. The ends lost 4 bases at V and 7 bases at J; junction bases unmatched: 6. CDR3 bases: TGCAGCGTTGCACTAGCGGGAGCGCGGGAGCAGTACTTC. Translating it yields CSVALAGAREQYF.

Ten or more counts support this clonotype. J is TRBJ1-2 and V is TRBV5-8; TRBD1 matches 9 bases. CDR3 size: 13 residues. CDR1 SGHTS and CDR2 YDEGEE come from the germline V gene. The ends lost 3 bases at V and 4 bases at J; junction bases unmatched: 1. The CDR3 DNA reads TGTGCCAGCAGCTGGACAGGGGCCTATGGCTACACCTTC. This translates into CASSWTGAYGYTF.

This clonotype showed up many times. The chain employs TRBV27 and TRBJ2-2, with D hard to call. The CDR3 runs to 14 residues. Trimming removed 3 bases at V and 1 base at J, with 6 bases between. Per the germline V gene, CDR1 is MNHEY and CDR2 is SMNVEV (reference sequence). The DNA of the CDR3 is TGTGCCAGCAGTTTTAGGCAGAACACCGGGGAGCTGTTTTTT. Its protein is CASSFRQNTGELFF.

Ten or more counts support this clonotype. The V and J genes are TRBV10-1 and TRBJ2-5; D uncertain. The CDR3 has 13 residues. Trimming removed 4 bases from V and 9 bases from J, with 15 bases in between. CDR1 is WNHNN and CDR2 is SYGVQD in the germline V gene (reference sequence). The DNA of the CDR3 is TGCGCCAGCAGTGCATCCCGTAATGCGGCCCAGTACTTC. It is translated as CASSASRNAAQYF.

This clonotype occurred a few times. The chain combines TRBV12-3 or TRBV12-4 with TRBJ1-3; D call uncertain. The V and J ends lost 5 bases and 2 bases respectively, with 7 bases between them. This CDR3 region has 13 residues. CDR3 DNA sequence: TGTGCCAGCAGTCCCCTGCCTGGAAACACCATATATTTT. Amino acids: CASSPLPGNTIYF.

This clonotype showed up many times. The chain links TRBV7-2 to TRBJ2-1; 10 nucleotides line up with TRBD2. CDR1 is SGHTA and CDR2 is FQGNSA in the germline V gene. The CDR3 totals 16 residues. V dropped 3 bases and J dropped 5; count of bases not matched to a gene: 7. This chain's CDR3 is CASSFVSLAGDNEQFF. For the CDR3, the DNA is TGTGCCAGCAGCTTTGTATCCCTAGCGGGGGACAATGAGCAGTTCTTC.

This clonotype has at least ten counts. The chain combines TRBV6-2 or TRBV6-3 with TRBJ2-1; 7 bases line up with TRBD1. In germline, CDR1 is MNHEY, CDR2 SVGEGT. J lost 4 bases, V lost 6 bases, and 3 bases had no gene match. The CDR3 runs 13 residues. In DNA, the CDR3 is TGTGCCAGCAGGATGGACAGGTACAATGAGCAGTTCTTC. Its protein is CASRMDRYNEQFF.

A few counts support this clonotype. The chain has TRBV3-1 and TRBJ2-1; 9 bases match TRBD2. Germline CDR1 reads LGHDT; CDR2 reads YNNKEL (reference sequence). The CDR3 has 16 residues. The junction had 4 bases not matched to a gene; V was cut back by 0 bases and J by 4 bases. The chain's CDR3 is CASSQDSGGVYNEQFF. In nucleotides, the CDR3 is TGTGCCAGCAGCCAAGATAGCGGGGGTGTTTACAATGAGCAGTTCTTC.

Only a few counts were recorded for this clonotype. This chain uses TRBV7-2 with TRBJ2-3; TRBD1 is a possible D gene (5 bases). CDR3 length: 14 residues. In germline, CDR1 is SGHTA, CDR2 FQGNSA. V was trimmed by 4 bases and J by 4 bases, leaving 12 bases between them. The CDR3: CASSSQGHSDTQYF. The CDR3 coding sequence is TGTGCCAGCAGCTCCCAGGGTCATTCAGATACGCAGTATTTT.

J is TRBJ2-3 and V is TRBV20-1, with TRBD2 identical over 9 bases. This CDR3 has 15 amino acids. Germline loops: CDR1 DFQATT, CDR2 SNEGSKA (reference sequence). J lost 5 bases, V lost 6 bases, and 12 bases had no gene match. The CDR3 sequence is CSAAPWREGIDTQYF. The CDR3 region has the DNA TGCAGTGCCGCACCCTGGCGGGAGGGCATAGATACGCAGTATTTT.

This clonotype was counted between two and nine times. The junction departs from the called germline gene at one end, perhaps through a read error. V is TRBV3-1 and J is TRBJ1-2; D unresolved. This CDR3 is 13 amino acids long. In germline, CDR1 is LGHDT, CDR2 YNNKEL (reference sequence). In DNA, the CDR3 is TGTGCCAGCAGCCAAGTGGAGGGTATTGTCGCCGACTTC. The encoded protein is CASSQVEGIVADF.

The chain carries TRBV10-3 and TRBJ2-3, with 9 bases fitting TRBD1. J gave up 6 bases and V 2 bases, and 9 bases lay outside the gene matches. CDR3 length equals 16 residues. Germline values: CDR1 ENHRY, CDR2 SYGVKD. The CDR3, as DNA: TGTGCCATCAGTGAGGGCAAAGGACAGGGGACGGATACGCAGTATTTT. Translation: CAISEGKGQGTDTQYF.

This chain links TRBV29-1 with TRBJ2-2, with D perhaps TRBD2 (6 bases). This CDR3 spans 14 amino acids. Trimming shortened V by 7 bases and J by 3 bases, and 15 bases separated the two germline ends. CDR1 is SQVTM, CDR2 ANQGSEA, per germline. CDR3 residues: CSAAGLADTGELFF. In nucleotides, the CDR3 is TGCAGCGCCGCGGGGCTGGCGGACACCGGGGAGCTGTTTTTT.